This TCR beta chain came from a study of early stage breast cancer tumors. Across the study: Samples were sequenced at around 10-fold average coverage.

This clone turned up a few times. Antigen unknown. Study-level results: Compared with adjacent normal breast tissue, tumors showed roughly 2.5-fold greater T cell density and higher clonality. Tumor and normal breast were distinguished via blood comparison in 14 of 16 patients.

Assay used: immunoSEQ multiplex PCR; TCRdb lists only in-frame clones, some missing. The sample has 51,000 or so clones; approximately 80% are singletons. Germline V gene data show CDR1 as LGHNA and CDR2 as YSLEER. The CDR3 is made up of 14 amino acids. V lost 1 base and J lost 4, with 10 bases in between. The TCR originated in a person aged 45 to 59 with breast cancer. The chain combines TRBV4-3 with TRBJ1-2, with D possibly matching TRBD1 (5 bases). Sequences were obtained from blood. This chain's CDR3 is CASSQVQATYGYTF. The CDR3 DNA reads as TGCGCCAGCAGCCAAGTACAGGCAACCTATGGCTACACCTTC.